These T cell receptor beta chains were read from a single sample in a study of T-cell reconstitution after alpha-beta-depleted transplantation in children. TCRdb recomputed calls from the PCR reads with MiXCR, one row per CDR3 protein. This sample yields around 580,000 distinct CDR3 sequences, of which 20% to 25% are seen a single time; 11% to 15% belongs to the top ten. Sequencing used PBMCs, mostly from graft donor cells, obtained 360 days after TCRalphabeta/CD19-depleted stem cell transplant. The receptors were gathered from a boy under three years old who had a stem cell transplant for acute myeloid leukemia, so the T cells may come from the graft donor. CDR3s include the opening cysteine and the closing phenylalanine or tryptophan. D genes are given only for firm matches. Rows give clone size only sometimes, using once, few, many, or a class for an expanded clone.

CDR3aa: CASSQVEETQYF; CDR3nt: TGTGCCAGCAGTCAAGTTGAAGAGACCCAGTACTTC; abundance: many; j_gene: TRBJ2-5; d_gene: NA; v_gene: TRBV12-3/TRBV12-4
CDR3aa: CSARDFSGGTFSTDTQYF; CDR3nt: TGCAGTGCTAGAGATTTTAGCGGGGGGACTTTTAGCACAGATACGCAGTATTTT; abundance: NA; j_gene: TRBJ2-3; d_gene: TRBD2; v_gene: TRBV20-1
CDR3aa: CASSVGGGNYNEQFF; CDR3nt: TGTGCCAGCAGCGTAGGAGGGGGCAACTACAATGAGCAGTTCTTC; abundance: few; j_gene: TRBJ2-1; d_gene: TRBD1; v_gene: TRBV9
CDR3aa: CASSLGGQASGDYEQYF; CDR3nt: TGTGCCAGCAGCTTAGGAGGCCAGGCTAGCGGGGACTACGAGCAGTACTTC; abundance: NA; j_gene: TRBJ2-7; d_gene: TRBD2; v_gene: TRBV7-8
CDR3aa: CASSRPTESTGELFF; CDR3nt: TGTGCCAGCAGCCGACCGACAGAGAGCACCGGGGAGCTGTTTTTT; abundance: many; j_gene: TRBJ2-2; d_gene: NA; v_gene: TRBV7-9
CDR3aa: CASIGPRASFYEQFF; CDR3nt: TGTGCCAGCATAGGTCCCCGGGCTAGTTTCTATGAGCAGTTCTTC; abundance: NA; j_gene: TRBJ2-1; d_gene: NA; v_gene: TRBV12-3/TRBV12-4
CDR3aa: CSAQVGAGPYEKLFF; CDR3nt: TGCAGTGCGCAAGTCGGGGCCGGGCCCTATGAAAAACTGTTTTTT; abundance: once; j_gene: TRBJ1-4; d_gene: NA; v_gene: TRBV20-1
CDR3aa: CASSQRGTTFGEQYF; CDR3nt: TGTGCCAGCAGCCAACGGGGGACCACCTTCGGCGAGCAGTACTTC; abundance: many; j_gene: TRBJ2-7; d_gene: NA; v_gene: TRBV3-1
CDR3aa: CASSLFGERSYNEQFF; CDR3nt: TGTGCCAGCAGTTTATTCGGGGAACGCTCCTACAATGAGCAGTTCTTC; abundance: NA; j_gene: TRBJ2-1; d_gene: NA; v_gene: TRBV12-3/TRBV12-4
CDR3aa: CASSLEVGGSYNEQFF; CDR3nt: TGTGCCAGCAGCTTGGAAGTAGGTGGTTCCTACAATGAGCAGTTCTTC; abundance: many; j_gene: TRBJ2-1; d_gene: NA; v_gene: TRBV7-2
CDR3aa: CASSVGTDHNEQFF; CDR3nt: TGTGCCAGCAGCGTAGGGACCGATCACAATGAGCAGTTCTTC; abundance: few; j_gene: TRBJ2-1; d_gene: NA; v_gene: TRBV9
CDR3aa: CASSFVSRPTGETQYF; CDR3nt: TGTGCCAGCAGTTTCGTATCCCGGCCTACGGGGGAGACCCAGTACTTC; abundance: few; j_gene: TRBJ2-5; d_gene: NA; v_gene: TRBV12-3/TRBV12-4
CDR3aa: CATSNRGTTDTQYF; CDR3nt: TGTGCCACCTCCAACAGGGGAACCACAGATACGCAGTATTTT; abundance: NA; j_gene: TRBJ2-3; d_gene: TRBD1; v_gene: TRBV10-3
CDR3aa: CASSVGLNRIQYF; CDR3nt: TGTGCCAGCAGCGTCGGACTAAACCGGATTCAGTACTTC; abundance: NA; j_gene: TRBJ2-4; d_gene: NA; v_gene: TRBV7-2
CDR3aa: CASSPVNRQAFF; CDR3nt: TGTGCCAGCTCACCTGTAAACCGTCAAGCTTTCTTT; abundance: few; j_gene: TRBJ1-1; d_gene: NA; v_gene: TRBV18
CDR3aa: CASSLQGVALEQYF; CDR3nt: TGTGCCAGCTCACTCCAGGGGGTTGCTCTCGAGCAGTACTTC; abundance: NA; j_gene: TRBJ2-7; d_gene: TRBD1; v_gene: TRBV18
CDR3aa: CASSSRQGRVDGYTF; CDR3nt: TGTGCCAGCAGCTCCCGACAGGGGAGGGTGGATGGCTACACCTTC; abundance: few; j_gene: TRBJ1-2; d_gene: TRBD1; v_gene: TRBV7-6
CDR3aa: CASRGIGGGAPNEQFF; CDR3nt: TGCGCCAGCCGAGGGATCGGGGGGGGCGCCCCCAATGAGCAGTTCTTC; abundance: NA; j_gene: TRBJ2-1; d_gene: TRBD2; v_gene: TRBV5-1
CDR3aa: CASSVGLAGVETQYF; CDR3nt: TGTGCCAGCAGCGTAGGACTAGCGGGGGTGGAGACCCAGTACTTC; abundance: few; j_gene: TRBJ2-5; d_gene: TRBD2; v_gene: TRBV7-2
CDR3aa: CASNHRGRNYGYTF; CDR3nt: TGTGCCAGCAACCACAGGGGCCGCAACTATGGCTACACCTTC; abundance: few; j_gene: TRBJ1-2; d_gene: TRBD1; v_gene: TRBV7-9
CDR3aa: CSLRQGPRETQYF; CDR3nt: TGCAGCCTTCGACAGGGTCCTAGAGAGACCCAGTACTTC; abundance: few; j_gene: TRBJ2-5; d_gene: TRBD1; v_gene: TRBV29-1
CDR3aa: CSARMGHQETQYF; CDR3nt: TGCAGTGCTAGAATGGGCCACCAAGAGACCCAGTACTTC; abundance: many; j_gene: TRBJ2-5; d_gene: NA; v_gene: TRBV20-1
CDR3aa: CSARDSTSGGTGELFF; CDR3nt: TGCAGTGCTAGAGATTCGACTAGCGGGGGGACCGGGGAGCTGTTTTTT; abundance: NA; j_gene: TRBJ2-2; d_gene: TRBD2; v_gene: TRBV20-1
CDR3aa: CASSRDIFLNSLSPGANVLTF; CDR3nt: TGTGCCAGCAGCCGGGATATTTTTTTAAATTCTCTGTCTCCTGGGGCCAACGTCCTGACTTTC; abundance: NA; j_gene: TRBJ2-6; d_gene: NA; v_gene: TRBV6-2/TRBV6-3
CDR3aa: CASSFPTRAGYTF; CDR3nt: TGTGCCAGCAGCTTCCCGACAAGGGCTGGCTACACCTTC; abundance: NA; j_gene: TRBJ1-2; d_gene: NA; v_gene: TRBV7-9
CDR3aa: CAISYIRLAGGGELFF; CDR3nt: TGTGCCATCAGCTACATCCGACTAGCGGGCGGCGGGGAGCTGTTTTTT; abundance: NA; j_gene: TRBJ2-2; d_gene: TRBD2; v_gene: TRBV7-2
CDR3aa: CASSYSFRDRGAYEQYF; CDR3nt: TGTGCCAGCAGTTACTCATTTCGGGACAGGGGGGCCTACGAGCAGTACTTC; abundance: NA; j_gene: TRBJ2-7; d_gene: TRBD1; v_gene: TRBV6-5
CDR3aa: CASSGQFSGANVLTF; CDR3nt: TGTGCCAGCAGCGGACAGTTCTCTGGGGCCAACGTCCTGACTTTC; abundance: NA; j_gene: TRBJ2-6; d_gene: NA; v_gene: TRBV6-1
CDR3aa: CASSEAIGQGRETQYF; CDR3nt: TGTGCCAGCAGTGAAGCGATCGGACAGGGGAGAGAGACCCAGTACTTC; abundance: few; j_gene: TRBJ2-5; d_gene: TRBD1; v_gene: TRBV6-1
CDR3aa: CSALLSGADTQYF; CDR3nt: TGCAGTGCCCTCCTTAGCGGTGCAGATACGCAGTATTTT; abundance: few; j_gene: TRBJ2-3; d_gene: NA; v_gene: TRBV20-1
CDR3aa: CASSPEADLGYGYTF; CDR3nt: TGTGCCAGCAGCCCGGAGGCCGACTTGGGCTATGGCTACACCTTC; abundance: NA; j_gene: TRBJ1-2; d_gene: NA; v_gene: TRBV9
CDR3aa: CASSKIGSEQFF; CDR3nt: TGTGCCAGCTCAAAAATTGGGAGTGAGCAGTTCTTC; abundance: NA; j_gene: TRBJ2-1; d_gene: NA; v_gene: TRBV18
CDR3aa: CSARPLLAYTQYF; CDR3nt: TGCAGTGCTAGGCCTTTACTAGCGTATACGCAGTATTTT; abundance: few; j_gene: TRBJ2-3; d_gene: TRBD2; v_gene: TRBV20-1
CDR3aa: CASSYAGQGSPLHF; CDR3nt: TGTGCCAGCAGTTACGCCGGACAGGGTTCACCCCTCCACTTT; abundance: many; j_gene: TRBJ1-6; d_gene: TRBD1; v_gene: TRBV6-5
CDR3aa: CATTSGEAADTQYF; CDR3nt: TGTGCTACCACTAGCGGGGAGGCGGCAGATACGCAGTATTTT; abundance: many; j_gene: TRBJ2-3; d_gene: TRBD2; v_gene: TRBV2
CDR3aa: CASSPGLGTEAFF; CDR3nt: TGTGCCAGCAGCCCCGGTTTGGGCACTGAAGCTTTCTTT; abundance: many; j_gene: TRBJ1-1; d_gene: NA; v_gene: TRBV5-6
CDR3aa: CASSQGQGSGELFF; CDR3nt: TGCGCCAGCAGCCAAGGTCAGGGGAGCGGGGAGCTGTTTTTT; abundance: many; j_gene: TRBJ2-2; d_gene: NA; v_gene: TRBV4-3
CDR3aa: CSARDAGTGDEKLFF; CDR3nt: TGCAGTGCTAGAGATGCCGGGACAGGGGATGAAAAACTGTTTTTT; abundance: many; j_gene: TRBJ1-4; d_gene: TRBD1; v_gene: TRBV20-1
CDR3aa: CSARGRLGTSGGPRIKNIQYF; CDR3nt: TGCAGTGCTAGAGGACGTCTGGGGACTAGCGGGGGGCCCAGAATCAAAAACATTCAGTACTTC; abundance: few; j_gene: TRBJ2-4; d_gene: TRBD2; v_gene: TRBV20-1
CDR3aa: CSATLGRGTHNEQFF; CDR3nt: TGCAGTGCTACCCTGGGCAGGGGTACTCACAATGAGCAGTTCTTC; abundance: many; j_gene: TRBJ2-1; d_gene: NA; v_gene: TRBV20-1
CDR3aa: CASSQGVKSTDTQYF; CDR3nt: TGCGCCAGCAGCCAAGGGGTGAAAAGCACAGATACGCAGTATTTT; abundance: many; j_gene: TRBJ2-3; d_gene: NA; v_gene: TRBV4-3
CDR3aa: CASSATTSRERGYTF; CDR3nt: TGTGCCAGCAGCGCCACGACCTCCAGGGAGCGTGGCTACACCTTC; abundance: NA; j_gene: TRBJ1-2; d_gene: NA; v_gene: TRBV5-5
CDR3aa: CCARRAPGTGAEAFF; CDR3nt: TGCTGTGCTAGGCGGGCTCCCGGGACAGGGGCTGAAGCTTTCTTT; abundance: NA; j_gene: TRBJ1-1; d_gene: TRBD1; v_gene: TRBV20-1
CDR3aa: CASSLTWGRDNTEAFF; CDR3nt: TGTGCCAGCAGCTTGACCTGGGGCAGGGATAACACTGAAGCTTTCTTT; abundance: NA; j_gene: TRBJ1-1; d_gene: NA; v_gene: TRBV5-5
CDR3aa: CSARKTGGWLFF; CDR3nt: TGCAGTGCTAGAAAGACAGGAGGGTGGCTGTTTTTT; abundance: many; j_gene: TRBJ2-2; d_gene: NA; v_gene: TRBV20-1
CDR3aa: CASSTGAQEAFF; CDR3nt: TGTGCCAGCAGTACAGGGGCACAAGAAGCTTTCTTT; abundance: many; j_gene: TRBJ1-1; d_gene: TRBD1; v_gene: TRBV12-3/TRBV12-4
CDR3aa: CASTKGQGRAFF; CDR3nt: TGTGCCAGCACCAAGGGACAGGGACGAGCTTTCTTT; abundance: few; j_gene: TRBJ1-1; d_gene: TRBD1; v_gene: TRBV12-3/TRBV12-4
CDR3aa: CSVKGGQVPGGYYEQYF; CDR3nt: TGCAGCGTAAAAGGCGGACAGGTACCCGGAGGCTATTACGAGCAGTACTTC; abundance: NA; j_gene: TRBJ2-7; d_gene: TRBD1; v_gene: TRBV29-1
CDR3aa: CASSLSGSLTPGELFF; CDR3nt: TGTGCCAGCAGCTTGTCCGGGAGCCTAACACCCGGGGAGCTGTTTTTT; abundance: NA; j_gene: TRBJ2-2; d_gene: NA; v_gene: TRBV7-9
CDR3aa: CSVAGQESSYNEQFF; CDR3nt: TGCAGCGTCGCGGGACAGGAGAGCTCCTACAATGAGCAGTTCTTC; abundance: few; j_gene: TRBJ2-1; d_gene: TRBD1; v_gene: TRBV29-1
CDR3aa: CASSGQGLSTDTQYF; CDR3nt: TGTGCCAGCAGTGGGCAGGGGTTGAGCACAGATACGCAGTATTTT; abundance: few; j_gene: TRBJ2-3; d_gene: NA; v_gene: TRBV25-1
CDR3aa: CASSYGQDPTNEKLFF; CDR3nt: TGTGCCAGCAGTTACGGACAGGACCCAACTAATGAAAAACTGTTTTTT; abundance: many; j_gene: TRBJ1-4; d_gene: TRBD1; v_gene: TRBV6-5
CDR3aa: CASSQPVRGNQPQHF; CDR3nt: TGCGCCAGCAGCCAACCGGTAAGGGGCAATCAGCCCCAGCATTTT; abundance: many; j_gene: TRBJ1-5; d_gene: NA; v_gene: TRBV4-1